The 22 T cell receptor beta chains in this list originate from one sample, sequenced in a study of cytomegalovirus exposure and HLA in healthy donors. Sequencing was performed with immunoSEQ multiplex PCR; in TCRdb, only in-frame clones are kept and a portion is missing. The table has some 240,000 clones, about 86% seen once. The sequenced sample consisted of PBMCs. Receptors originate from a young woman in good health and CMV-seropositive.

The chain couples TRBV29-1 to TRBJ2-7; weak D call: TRBD1 (6 bases). Deletions cut 6 bases from V and 3 bases from J, with 9 bases between. The CDR3 extends over 11 amino acids. CDR1 and CDR2 from the germline V gene are SQVTM and ANQGSEA. Here the CDR3 reads CSVQDSYEQYF. As DNA, the CDR3 is TGCAGCGTCCAGGACAGCTACGAGCAGTACTTC.

This chain uses TRBV19 with TRBJ2-7; TRBD1 matches 8 bases. In germline, CDR1 is LNHDA, CDR2 SQIVND (reference sequence). This CDR3 is 16 amino acids long. V gave up 5 bases and J gave up 2 bases; unmatched junction bases: 11. The DNA of the CDR3 is TGTGCCAGTAGTGACTATCGCGGGACAGGTACCTACGAGCAGTACTTC. This sequence encodes CASSDYRGTGTYEQYF. The full variable domain, with the rest looked up from reference TRBV19 and TRBJ2-7, is DGGITQSPKYLFRKEGQNVTLSCEQNLNHDAMYWYRQDPGQGLRLIYYSQIVNDFQKGDIAEGYSVSREKKESFPLTVTSAQKNPTAFYLCASSDYRGTGTYEQYFGPGTRLTVT.

Concerning this clone: Other DNA variants within this sample encode the same CDR3. The chain is built from TRBV5-1 and TRBJ1-1; 9 positions agree with TRBD1. J lost 5 bases, V lost 0 bases, and 2 bases had no gene match. Germline lookup yields CDR1 SGHRS and CDR2 YFSETQ. The CDR3 runs to 14 residues. Here the CDR3 DNA reads TGCGCCAGCAGCTTGGGACAGGGGGGGACTGAAGCTTTCTTT. This translates into CASSLGQGGTEAFF.

The CDR3 loop is CASSLGYDSSYNEQFF. The CDR3 DNA sequence: TGCGCCAGCAGCTTGGGATATGATAGCTCCTACAATGAGCAGTTCTTC. The chain joins TRBV5-1 to TRBJ2-1; no clear D. The CDR3 is made up of 16 amino acids. V gave up 0 bases and J gave up 0 bases, with 10 bases separating them. Germline V gene lookup returns CDR1 SGHRS and CDR2 YFSETQ.

V gene TRBV5-1 combines with J gene TRBJ1-1; D is uncertain. This CDR3 contains 16 residues. The germline V and J ends were trimmed by 0 bases and 0 bases, with 12 bases remaining between them. Germline CDR1 SGHRS, CDR2 YFSETQ. CDR3 nucleotide sequence: TGCGCCAGCAGCTTGGCAGGTACAGATATGAACACTGAAGCTTTCTTT. It codes for CASSLAGTDMNTEAFF.

This chain uses TRBV5-1 with TRBJ2-1, with 12 bases aligning to TRBD2. After removal of 3 bases from V and 4 bases from J, the junction contained 5 bases not matched to a gene. The CDR3 spans 16 residues. Per the germline V gene, CDR1 is SGHRS and CDR2 is YFSETQ. The CDR3 DNA reads as TGCGCCAGCAGCTACGGACTAGCGGGGAGTTACAATGAGCAGTTCTTC. Its translation is CASSYGLAGSYNEQFF.

Written as DNA, the CDR3 is TGTGCCAGCAGCCCCAACCCGGGACAGCATTACGAGCAGTACTTC. It translates to CASSPNPGQHYEQYF. The rearrangement uses TRBV11-2 and TRBJ2-7; 7 bases match TRBD1. Germline V CDR1 and CDR2: SGHAT, FQNNGV. The V gene end was trimmed by 5 bases and the J gene end by 4 bases; junction bases not matched to a gene: 11. The CDR3 loop spans 15 amino acids.

V usage is TRBV11-2 and J usage is TRBJ2-3, with a tentative D call TRBD2 (5 bases). Germline V gene lookup returns CDR1 SGHAT and CDR2 FQNNGV. V was cut by 8 bases and J by 4 bases, with 22 bases left in between. The CDR3 has 16 amino acids. CDR3: CASGERVGFGPDTQYF. In nucleotides, the CDR3 is TGTGCCAGCGGGGAGAGGGTTGGTTTTGGGCCAGATACGCAGTATTTT.

This chain connects TRBV29-1 to TRBJ2-7, with a possible D match to TRBD2 (6 bases). V lost 4 bases to trimming and J lost 2 bases, with 12 bases between them. Per the germline V gene, CDR1 is SQVTM and CDR2 is ANQGSEA. The CDR3 contains 13 residues. The CDR3 DNA is TGCAGCGTTGTGATCAGGACTACCTACGAGCAGTACTTC. Protein: CSVVIRTTYEQYF.

This clone was detected once. The CDR3 DNA reads TGCGCCAGCAGCTTGGCCCCCCCTGGGGGGAACTCCTACAATGAGCAGTTCTTC. This gives the protein CASSLAPPGGNSYNEQFF. V usage is TRBV5-1 and J usage is TRBJ2-1; D is possibly TRBD2 (6 bases). The CDR3 sequence is 18 residues long. Germline V gene lookup returns CDR1 SGHRS and CDR2 YFSETQ. The V and J ends lost 0 bases and 0 bases respectively, with 16 bases between them.

This clone showed up just once. The V and J genes are TRBV27 and TRBJ2-7; the D gene is possibly TRBD2 (5 bases). The V end lost 6 bases, the J end lost 3 bases, and 15 bases lay between the germline ends. Germline V gene sequence: CDR1 MNHEY, CDR2 SMNVEV (reference sequence). CDR3 length: 14 amino acids. The CDR3 spells CASSPITGVYEQYF. CDR3 in DNA: TGTGCCAGCAGCCCAATAACCGGGGTCTACGAGCAGTACTTC.

This clone came up a few times. The gene calls are TRBV29-1 and TRBJ1-2; no clear D. V dropped 6 bases and J dropped 4 bases, with 12 bases sitting between them. The CDR3 spans 12 residues. In germline, CDR1 is SQVTM, CDR2 ANQGSEA. In DNA, the CDR3 is TGCAGCGTGGAAATATACTCCTATGGCTACACCTTC. It specifies CSVEIYSYGYTF.

V gene TRBV15 combines with J gene TRBJ1-2; D is undetermined. V was pared by 1 base and J by 6 bases, with 15 bases between. The germline V gene encodes CDR1 LNHNV and CDR2 YYDKDF (reference sequence). The CDR3 has 15 amino acids. The CDR3 sequence is CATSRVSHQMDGYTF. As DNA, the CDR3 is TGTGCCACCAGCAGAGTCTCCCACCAGATGGATGGCTACACCTTC. Full variable domain (rest looked up from reference TRBV15 and TRBJ1-2): DAMVIQNPRYQVTQFGKPVTLSCSQTLNHNVMYWYQQKSSQAPKLLFHYYDKDFNNEADTPDNFQSRRPNTSFCFLDIRSPGLGDTAMYLCATSRVSHQMDGYTFGSGTRLTVV.

This sequence joins TRBV27 and TRBJ1-1; 7 bases are a match to TRBD1. In germline, CDR1 is MNHEY, CDR2 SMNVEV (reference sequence). This CDR3 has 17 residues. Trimming removed 5 bases from V and 7 bases from J; junction bases left unmatched: 19. CDR3 sequence (DNA): TGTGCCAGCAGTCTCTCCCCTTACAGGGGAACCCTCTTTGAAGCTTTCTTT. Its protein product is CASSLSPYRGTLFEAFF.

This sequence joins TRBV6-1 and TRBJ2-7; TRBD1 matches 7 bases. J lost 3 bases, V lost 7 bases, and 6 bases had no gene match. This CDR3 spans 13 amino acids. Germline-derived CDR1 and CDR2 are MNHNS and SASEGT. The CDR3 DNA reads TGTGCCAGCAAAGGGGGACAGTACTACGAGCAGTACTTC. This translates into CASKGGQYYEQYF.

The chain links TRBV27 to TRBJ2-7; 9 nucleotides align to TRBD2. Germline V gene data show CDR1 as MNHEY and CDR2 as SMNVEV (reference sequence). Trimming removed 8 bases from V and 6 bases from J; junction bases left unmatched: 17. The CDR3 length is 16 residues. The CDR3 nucleotides read TGTGCCAGCGGTCCCTCTAGCGGGGACCACTTTTTCGAGCAGTACTTC. It codes for CASGPSSGDHFFEQYF.

This clone came up once. This chain links TRBV7-6 with TRBJ2-7; TRBD2 might be the D (5 bases). Looked up from germline, CDR1 is SGHVS and CDR2 is FNYEAQ. The CDR3 consists of 15 residues. V was clipped by 4 bases and J by 4 bases, with 17 bases between them. CDR3 amino acids: CASSSNSGGRYEQYF. For the CDR3, the DNA is TGTGCCAGCAGCTCGAACAGTGGAGGTAGGTACGAGCAGTACTTC.

The V gene is TRBV29-1, the J gene TRBJ2-3; 10 bases are shared with TRBD2. The CDR3 has 14 amino acids. Germline V lookup: CDR1 SQVTM, CDR2 ANQGSEA. Unmatched junction bases numbered 7, after V lost 0 bases and J lost 10 bases. The CDR3 DNA is TGCAGCGTTGAAGAGGAGCGGGAGGGCCACCCGCAGTATTTT. As protein: CSVEEEREGHPQYF.

The V gene is TRBV5-6, the J gene TRBJ1-1; D is unclear. The ends were cut back, 2 bases at V and 1 base at J, with 12 bases in the middle. Germline V gene sequence: CDR1 SGHDT, CDR2 YYEEEE. CDR3 size: 15 residues. CDR3 protein: CASSFSLSPNTEAFF. CDR3 nucleotide sequence: TGTGCCAGCAGCTTTAGTTTGTCCCCGAACACTGAAGCTTTCTTT.

This clone was detected only once. This chain links TRBV5-1 with TRBJ2-1, with D perhaps matching TRBD1 (6 bases). Trimming removed 4 bases from V and 4 bases from J, with 15 bases in between. Germline V gives CDR1 SGHRS, CDR2 YFSETQ. The CDR3 covers 15 residues. The CDR3, as DNA: TGCGCCAGCAGCCCGGACAGTTTACCATACAATGAGCAGTTCTTC. This translates into CASSPDSLPYNEQFF. Using reference TRBV5-1 and TRBJ2-1 for the parts outside the CDR3, the full variable domain is KAGVTQTPRYLIKTRGQQVTLSCSPISGHRSVSWYQQTPGQGLQFLFEYFSETQRNKGNFPGRFSGRQFSNSRSEMNVSTLELGDSALYLCASSPDSLPYNEQFFGPGTRLTVL.

In nucleotides, the CDR3 is TGTGCCAGCAGTCCTACAGGACCCGGGGAGCTGTTTTTT. Its protein is CASSPTGPGELFF. The chain carries TRBV6-6 and TRBJ2-2, with D maybe TRBD1 (5 bases). From germline, CDR1 is MNHNY and CDR2 SVGAGI (reference sequence). V was trimmed by 5 bases and J by 6 bases, leaving 10 bases between them. The CDR3 runs to 13 residues.

This clone was recorded only once. This sequence joins TRBV7-9 and TRBJ1-2; 11 bases map to TRBD1. Germline loops: CDR1 SEHNR, CDR2 FQNEAQ (reference sequence). V lost 11 bases, J lost 2 bases, and 7 bases stayed unmatched. The CDR3 is made up of 14 amino acids. The CDR3 sequence: CAGERTGGNYGYTF. DNA for the CDR3: TGTGCCGGAGAGAGGACAGGGGGCAACTATGGCTACACCTTC. Full variable domain (outside the CDR3, taken from reference TRBV7-9 and TRBJ1-2): DTGVSQNPRHKITKRGQNVTFRCDPISEHNRLYWYRQTLGQGPEFLTYFQNEAQLEKSRLLSDRFSAERPKGSFSTLEIQRTEQGDSAMYLCAGERTGGNYGYTFGSGTRLTVV.